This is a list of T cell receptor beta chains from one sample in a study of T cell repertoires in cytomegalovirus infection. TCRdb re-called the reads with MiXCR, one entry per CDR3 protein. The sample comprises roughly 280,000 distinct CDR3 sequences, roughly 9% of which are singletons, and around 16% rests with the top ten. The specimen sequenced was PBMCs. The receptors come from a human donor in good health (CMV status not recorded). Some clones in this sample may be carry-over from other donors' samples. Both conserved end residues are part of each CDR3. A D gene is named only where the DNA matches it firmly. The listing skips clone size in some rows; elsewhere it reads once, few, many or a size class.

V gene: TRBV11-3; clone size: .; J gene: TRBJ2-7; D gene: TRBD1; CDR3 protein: CASSLEGTAFYEQYF; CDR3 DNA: TGTGCCAGCAGCTTAGAGGGGACAGCCTTCTACGAGCAGTACTTC
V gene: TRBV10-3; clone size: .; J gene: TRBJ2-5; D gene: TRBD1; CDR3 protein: CAIRRGQTGETQYF; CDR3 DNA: TGTGCCATCAGGAGGGGACAGACGGGAGAGACCCAGTACTTC
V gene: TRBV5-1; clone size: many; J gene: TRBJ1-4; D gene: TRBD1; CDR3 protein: CASSGDDRGREKLFF; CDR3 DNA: TGCGCCAGCAGCGGGGATGACAGGGGGCGTGAAAAACTGTTTTTT
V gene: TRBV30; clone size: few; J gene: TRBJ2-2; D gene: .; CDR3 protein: CAWKTSGAGELFF; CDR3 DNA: TGTGCCTGGAAAACCTCCGGGGCCGGGGAGCTGTTTTTT
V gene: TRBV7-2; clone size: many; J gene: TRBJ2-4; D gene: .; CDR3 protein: CASSLRRGRNIQYF; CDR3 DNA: TGTGCCAGCAGCTTACGCCGGGGGCGGAACATTCAGTACTTC
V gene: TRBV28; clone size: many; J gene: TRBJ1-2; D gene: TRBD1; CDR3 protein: CASSSLGQDRYGYTF; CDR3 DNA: TGTGCCAGCAGTTCCCTGGGACAGGACCGTTATGGCTACACCTTC
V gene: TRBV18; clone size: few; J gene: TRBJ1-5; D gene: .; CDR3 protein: CASSPGSQTNQPQHF; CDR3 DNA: TGTGCCAGCTCACCGGGTTCCCAGACTAATCAGCCCCAGCATTTT
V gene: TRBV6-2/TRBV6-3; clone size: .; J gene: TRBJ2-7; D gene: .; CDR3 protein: CASSYRVSREQYF; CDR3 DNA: TGTGCCAGCAGTTACAGGGTCAGTCGGGAGCAGTACTTC
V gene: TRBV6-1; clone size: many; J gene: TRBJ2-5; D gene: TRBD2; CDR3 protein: CASSELASGGLTRETQYF; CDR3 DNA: TGTGCCAGCAGTGAATTAGCTAGCGGGGGCCTAACTCGGGAGACCCAGTACTTC
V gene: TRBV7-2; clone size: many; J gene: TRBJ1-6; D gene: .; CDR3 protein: CASTHLGSGNSPLHF; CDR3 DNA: TGTGCCAGCACCCATTTGGGGTCAGGGAATTCACCCCTCCACTTT
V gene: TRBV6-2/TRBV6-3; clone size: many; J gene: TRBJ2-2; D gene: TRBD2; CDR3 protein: CASRIGGGVNTGELFF; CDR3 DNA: TGTGCCAGCAGAATTGGCGGGGGGGTGAACACCGGGGAGCTGTTTTTT
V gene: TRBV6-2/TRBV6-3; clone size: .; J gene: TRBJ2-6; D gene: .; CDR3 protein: CASSYRASGANVLTF; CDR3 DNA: TGTGCCAGCAGTTACAGGGCCTCTGGGGCCAACGTCCTGACTTTC
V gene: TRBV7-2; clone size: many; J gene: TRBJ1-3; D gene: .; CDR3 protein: CASSSAQTGNTIYF; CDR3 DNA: TGTGCCAGCAGCTCGGCTCAGACTGGAAACACCATATATTTT
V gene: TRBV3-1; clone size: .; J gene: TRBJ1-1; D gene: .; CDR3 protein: CASSQGTVTEAFF; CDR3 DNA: TGTGCCAGCAGCCAAGGGACAGTCACTGAAGCTTTCTTT
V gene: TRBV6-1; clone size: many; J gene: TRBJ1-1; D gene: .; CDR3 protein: CASSEYSGTGQGKTEAFF; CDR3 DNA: TGTGCCAGCAGTGAATATTCCGGGACGGGGCAGGGAAAAACTGAAGCTTTCTTT
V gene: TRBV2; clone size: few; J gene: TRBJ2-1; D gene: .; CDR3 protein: CASKQEGAYNEQFF; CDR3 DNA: TGTGCCAGCAAACAGGAAGGGGCCTACAATGAGCAGTTCTTC
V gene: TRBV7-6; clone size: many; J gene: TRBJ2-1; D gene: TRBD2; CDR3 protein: CASSPPASGTVNEQFF; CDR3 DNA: TGTGCCAGCAGCCCCCCCGCTAGCGGGACAGTCAATGAGCAGTTCTTC
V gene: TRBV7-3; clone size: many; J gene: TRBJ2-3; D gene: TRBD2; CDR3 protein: CASSFSPPGLAGDTQYF; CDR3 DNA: TGTGCCAGCAGCTTTAGCCCTCCGGGACTAGCCGGAGATACGCAGTATTTT
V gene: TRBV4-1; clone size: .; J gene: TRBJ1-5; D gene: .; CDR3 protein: CTSSQESSGGRQPQHF; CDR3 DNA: TGCACCAGCAGCCAAGAATCAAGCGGGGGGCGGCAGCCCCAGCATTTT
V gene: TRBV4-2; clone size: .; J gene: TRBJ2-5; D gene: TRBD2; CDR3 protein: CASSLVARGAGGGETQYF; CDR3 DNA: TGTGCCAGCAGCCTAGTCGCGAGAGGAGCGGGAGGGGGCGAGACCCAGTACTTC
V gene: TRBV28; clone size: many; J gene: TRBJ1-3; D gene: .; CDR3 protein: CASRTGLDGNTIYF; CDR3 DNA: TGTGCCAGCAGAACAGGGTTGGATGGAAACACCATATATTTT
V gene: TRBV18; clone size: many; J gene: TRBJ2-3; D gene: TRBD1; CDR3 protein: CASSSSRQGLTDTQYF; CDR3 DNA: TGTGCCAGCTCATCATCCAGACAGGGGTTGACAGATACGCAGTATTTT